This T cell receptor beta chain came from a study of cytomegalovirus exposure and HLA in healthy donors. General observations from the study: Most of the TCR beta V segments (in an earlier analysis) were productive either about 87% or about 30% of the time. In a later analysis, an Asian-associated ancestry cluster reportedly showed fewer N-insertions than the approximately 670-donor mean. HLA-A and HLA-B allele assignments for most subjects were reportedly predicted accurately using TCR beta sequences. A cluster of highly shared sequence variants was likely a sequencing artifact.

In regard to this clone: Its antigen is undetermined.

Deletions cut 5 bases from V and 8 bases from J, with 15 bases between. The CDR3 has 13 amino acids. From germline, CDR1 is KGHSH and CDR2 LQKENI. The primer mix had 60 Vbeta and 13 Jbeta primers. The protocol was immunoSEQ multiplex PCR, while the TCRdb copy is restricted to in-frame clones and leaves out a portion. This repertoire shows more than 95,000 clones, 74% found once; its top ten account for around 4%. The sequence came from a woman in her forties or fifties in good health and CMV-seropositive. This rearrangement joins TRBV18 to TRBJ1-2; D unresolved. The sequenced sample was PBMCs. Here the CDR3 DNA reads TGTGCCAGCTCAGTGGCCGGGGAGTCGGGCTACACCTTC. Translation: CASSVAGESGYTF.